Following are 32 T cell receptor beta chains from one sample sequenced in a study of T cell repertoires in cytomegalovirus infection. TCRdb itself ran the reads through MiXCR, one entry per CDR3 protein. In the table there are about 360,000 distinct CDR3 sequences, around a sixth of which are singletons. Material for sequencing was PBMCs. These receptors were taken from a human donor in good health (CMV status not recorded). Some clones in this sample may be carry-over from other donors' samples.

The V gene is TRBV7-3, the J gene TRBJ1-6; a possible D gene is TRBD1 (5 bases). The CDR3 has 14 residues. V was pared by 2 bases and J by 11 bases, with 13 bases between. CDR1 is SGHTA, CDR2 FQGTGA, per germline. This chain's CDR3 is CASSLGGKRTPLHF. The CDR3 nucleotides read TGTGCCAGCAGCTTAGGGGGAAAGAGGACACCCCTCCACTTT.

V and J are TRBV2 and TRBJ2-7; D unclear. Trimming took off 6 bases at V and 0 bases at J, with 9 bases between the two ends. Germline V CDR1 and CDR2: SNHLY, FYNNEI. The CDR3 totals 13 residues. CDR3: CASSRRGSYEQYF. The CDR3 DNA reads as TGTGCCAGCAGCCGGCGTGGCTCCTACGAGCAGTACTTC.

V and J are TRBV19 and TRBJ2-1; D might be TRBD1 (5 bases). This CDR3 region has 15 residues. Germline V gene sequence: CDR1 LNHDA, CDR2 SQIVND (reference sequence). Trimming stripped 4 bases from V and 9 bases from J, with 19 bases between. The CDR3 sequence: CASSTRVRSESEQFF. The DNA for the CDR3 is TGTGCCAGTAGTACCAGGGTACGATCCGAGAGTGAGCAGTTCTTC. Looking up the rest from reference TRBV19 and TRBJ2-1 gives the full variable domain: DGGITQSPKYLFRKEGQNVTLSCEQNLNHDAMYWYRQDPGQGLRLIYYSQIVNDFQKGDIAEGYSVSREKKESFPLTVTSAQKNPTAFYLCASSTRVRSESEQFFGPGTRLTVL.

CDR3: CASSSLSLVSTDTQYF. The DNA for the CDR3 is TGTGCCAGCAGCTCCCTGTCGCTGGTGAGCACAGATACGCAGTATTTT. V usage is TRBV7-9 and J usage is TRBJ2-3; no clear D gene. The V end lost 4 bases, the J end lost 0 bases, and 14 bases lay between the germline ends. CDR1 is SEHNR and CDR2 is FQNEAQ in the germline V gene (reference sequence). The CDR3 consists of 16 residues.

This clonotype was detected ten times or more. Here the CDR3 reads CASSLAGAGELFF. Written as DNA, the CDR3 is TGTGCCAGCAGCTTAGCGGGGGCCGGGGAGCTGTTTTTT. The chain couples TRBV7-8 to TRBJ2-2; tentatively, D is TRBD1 or TRBD2 (5 bases each). Trimming left V 0 bases short and J 6 bases short, with 5 bases between. The CDR3 is made up of 13 amino acids. Looked up from germline, CDR1 is SGHVS and CDR2 is FQNEAQ.

To note about this clonotype: A much bigger clone sits one base away, suggesting this may be a read error. This chain joins TRBV27 and TRBJ2-1, with D possibly being TRBD2 (6 bases). V was pared by 11 bases and J by 0 bases, with 17 bases between. This CDR3 spans 15 amino acids. Germline values: CDR1 MNHEY, CDR2 SMNVEV (reference sequence). This CDR3 is CARGRRASSYNEQFF. As DNA, the CDR3 is TGTGCCCGCGGAAGGAGGGCTTCCTCCTACAATGAGCAGTTCTTC.

This sequence joins TRBV12-3 or TRBV12-4 and TRBJ1-5; D gene ambiguous. The CDR3 sequence is 14 residues long. Trimming took 3 bases from V and 1 from J, leaving 7 bases between them. The CDR3 nucleotides are TGTGCCAGCAGTTTTGGCCCAAGCAATCAGCCCCAGCATTTT. Its protein is CASSFGPSNQPQHF.

This clonotype was seen many times. This rearrangement joins TRBV7-8 to TRBJ1-4; D perhaps matches TRBD1 (6 bases). The CDR3 runs to 18 residues. Between the trimmed V and J ends, which lost 5 bases and 0 bases, there was a span of 19 bases. The germline gives CDR1 SGHVS, CDR2 FQNEAQ. The CDR3 region has the DNA TGTGCCAGCAGCGCCTCATCCGGGACAAGTGCAACTAATGAAAAACTGTTTTTT. Translation: CASSASSGTSATNEKLFF.

This chain links TRBV4-2 with TRBJ1-3; D gene uncertain. CDR3 length: 13 residues. The V gene's germline CDR1 is LGHNA and CDR2 YNFKEQ. The V end lost 0 bases, the J end lost 8 bases, and 8 bases lay between the germline ends. CDR3 nucleotides: TGTGCCAGCAGCCAAGATCTGGGCGACACCATATATTTT. Its translation is CASSQDLGDTIYF.

This clonotype has at least ten counts. The V call is TRBV7-8, the J call TRBJ1-2, with a possible D match to TRBD1 (5 bases). Germline loops: CDR1 SGHVS, CDR2 FQNEAQ. CDR3 size: 13 residues. With 1 base removed from V and 11 bases from J, the gap between germline ends came to 14 bases. The CDR3 region is CASSLVGQGGYTF. CDR3 in DNA: TGTGCCAGCAGCTTAGTCGGGCAGGGTGGGTACACCTTC.

The chain has TRBV7-9 and TRBJ2-7; D gene ambiguous. In germline, CDR1 is SEHNR, CDR2 FQNEAQ (reference sequence). The CDR3 has 15 residues. Trimming stripped 5 bases from V and 4 bases from J, with 18 bases between. The CDR3 DNA reads TGTGCCAGCAGCCCCCTTGCGCACAGAACGTACGAGCAGTACTTC. Translated: CASSPLAHRTYEQYF.

This chain uses TRBV4-2 with TRBJ1-2; D unclear. The CDR3 consists of 14 residues. The V end lost 0 bases, the J end lost 4 bases, and 9 bases lay between the germline ends. CDR1 and CDR2 (germline): LGHNA, YNFKEQ. The chain's CDR3 is CASSQDSSSYGYTF. The DNA for the CDR3 is TGTGCCAGCAGCCAAGATTCCAGCAGCTATGGCTACACCTTC.

As regards this clonotype: With a much larger clone just one base away, this may be a read error. This chain joins TRBV6-8 and TRBJ2-1; possible D gene TRBD2, 5 bases. The V gene's germline CDR1 is MNHGY and CDR2 SAAAGT. This CDR3 is 16 amino acids long. The CDR3 sequence: CASSYGGQTYTNEQLF. CDR3 bases: TGTGCCAGCAGTTACGGCGGGCAAACTTACACCAATGAGCAGCTCTTC.

This clonotype was recorded many times. V and J are TRBV15 and TRBJ2-5; the match to TRBD2 covers 14 bases. The CDR3 is made up of 15 amino acids. Losses at the gene ends were 1 base for V and 5 bases for J; bases not matched to a gene: 0. In germline, CDR1 is LNHNV, CDR2 YYDKDF (reference sequence). Here the CDR3 reads CATSRGTSGRETQYF. CDR3 DNA sequence: TGTGCCACCAGCAGAGGGACTAGCGGGAGGGAGACCCAGTACTTC.

The chain couples TRBV19 to TRBJ2-1; possibly TRBD2 for D (5 bases). The CDR3 has 15 amino acids. The V gene's germline CDR1 is LNHDA and CDR2 SQIVND (reference sequence). V was trimmed by 3 bases and J by 6 bases, leaving 15 bases between them. CDR3 sequence: CASSMEASRVNEQFF. The DNA for the CDR3 is TGTGCCAGTAGTATGGAGGCTAGTCGGGTCAATGAGCAGTTCTTC.

The chain has TRBV5-5 and TRBJ1-2; TRBD1 is a possible D gene (5 bases). The CDR3 has 14 amino acids. Between the trimmed V and J ends, which lost 4 bases and 0 bases, there was a span of 10 bases. Germline CDR1 SGHKS, CDR2 YYEKEE (reference sequence). The CDR3 loop reads CASSKTAANYGYTF. The CDR3 DNA sequence: TGTGCCAGCAGCAAGACAGCAGCTAACTATGGCTACACCTTC.

The chain links TRBV5-8 to TRBJ2-1; 7 bases agree with TRBD2. The CDR3 is 15 amino acids. Trimming at V came to 3 bases and at J to 2 bases, leaving 5 bases not matched to a gene. Germline values: CDR1 SGHTS, CDR2 YDEGEE. CDR3 bases: TGTGCCAGCAGCTCTCCCGGGACTACCTACAATGAGCAGTTCTTC. This codes for CASSSPGTTYNEQFF.

This clonotype turned up a few times. This chain joins TRBV20-1 and TRBJ2-3; 10 bases are shared with TRBD2. V shed 0 bases, J shed 4 bases, and the junction held 13 bases outside the gene matches. CDR3 size: 18 residues. CDR1 is DFQATT and CDR2 is SNEGSKA in the germline V gene (reference sequence). The CDR3 nucleotides read TGCAGTGCTAGAGATGATGGTCCAAGCGGGAGGGCCGCAGATACGCAGTATTTT. It yields the protein CSARDDGPSGRAADTQYF.

This clonotype came up a few times. The chain employs TRBV20-1 and TRBJ2-7; tentative D call: TRBD2 (5 bases). This CDR3 comprises 14 residues. Trimming shortened V by 1 base and J by 9 bases, and 19 bases separated the two germline ends. The V gene's germline CDR1 is DFQATT and CDR2 SNEGSKA (reference sequence). The CDR3: CSARATPGKEGQYF. The CDR3 coding sequence is TGCAGTGCTAGAGCTACCCCGGGAAAAGAAGGGCAGTACTTC.

CDR3 coding DNA: TGTGCCAGCAGCACAGGTCCTTGGGATGAGCAGTTCTTC. This gives the protein CASSTGPWDEQFF. The rearrangement uses TRBV6-1 and TRBJ2-1; TRBD1 is a possible D gene (5 bases). This CDR3 is built from 13 residues. Germline CDR1 MNHNS, CDR2 SASEGT. V was clipped by 6 bases and J by 8 bases, with 14 bases between them.

This clonotype was found many times. The chain couples TRBV6-1 to TRBJ1-5; the D gene is possibly TRBD1 (5 bases). V lost 3 bases to trimming and J lost 11 bases, with 14 bases between them. The CDR3 covers 13 residues. Germline loops: CDR1 MNHNS, CDR2 SASEGT. CDR3 DNA sequence: TGTGCCAGCAGTGACAGGGTCCCCGAGGCCCAGCATTTT. The encoded protein is CASSDRVPEAQHF.

The chain recombines TRBV6-2 or TRBV6-3 with TRBJ2-3, with D unclear. The CDR3 is 15 amino acids. Germline V gene sequence: CDR1 MNHEY, CDR2 SVGEGT. Trimming took 7 bases from V and 1 from J, leaving 15 bases between them. CDR3 nucleotides: TGTGCCAGCACCTCGAAGCGTGGGGGCACAGATACGCAGTATTTT. It codes for CASTSKRGGTDTQYF.

The rearrangement links TRBV27 to TRBJ1-1, with D possibly matching TRBD1 (5 bases). V lost 5 bases, J lost 6 bases, and 16 bases lay in between. Looked up from germline, CDR1 is MNHEY and CDR2 is SMNVEV (reference sequence). There are 14 residues in the CDR3. CDR3 region: CASSPLIRGSEAFF. The CDR3 bases are TGTGCCAGCAGTCCACTTATTCGGGGCTCTGAAGCTTTCTTT.

The gene calls are TRBV14 and TRBJ2-1, with D uncertain. This CDR3 contains 12 residues. CDR1 is SGHDN and CDR2 is FVKESK in the germline V gene. The V end was cut by 1 base, the J end by 10 bases, with 8 bases between. CDR3 loop: CASSQARQEQFF. The CDR3 DNA follows: TGTGCCAGCAGCCAAGCCAGGCAGGAGCAGTTCTTC.

In this sample, this clonotype turned up many times. This sequence joins TRBV6-1 and TRBJ1-5; D remains ambiguous. V gave up 10 bases and J gave up 3 bases, with 13 bases separating them. In germline, CDR1 is MNHNS, CDR2 SASEGT. The CDR3 loop spans 13 amino acids. The CDR3 DNA reads as TGTGCCACCGGGGTGGATCCCAATCAGCCCCAGCATTTT. Translated, it gives CATGVDPNQPQHF.

The table lists this clonotype with many counts. The chain employs TRBV7-2 and TRBJ1-6; perhaps TRBD1 as D (6 bases). CDR1 is SGHTA and CDR2 is FQGNSA in the germline V gene. V lost 5 bases and J 9 bases, leaving 17 bases between the germline ends. The CDR3 covers 15 residues. CDR3 sequence (DNA): TGTGCCAGCAGCGCACGGACAGAACCGAGTTCACCCCTCCACTTT. The encoded protein is CASSARTEPSSPLHF. The variable domain in full, with the rest retrieved from reference TRBV7-2 and TRBJ1-6, is GAGVSQSPSNKVTEKGKDVELRCDPISGHTALYWYRQSLGQGLEFLIYFQGNSAPDKSGLPSDRFSAERTGGSVSTLTIQRTQQEDSAVYLCASSARTEPSSPLHFGNGTRLTVT.

This clonotype was seen many times. The J gene is TRBJ2-5, the V gene TRBV7-8; no reliable D call. V was shortened by 4 bases and J by 2 bases, with 11 bases between the two germline ends. Germline-derived CDR1 and CDR2 are SGHVS and FQNEAQ. The CDR3 is 14 amino acids. In DNA, the CDR3 is TGTGCCAGCAGCTCCCCGGACCAACAAGAGACCCAGTACTTC. It yields the protein CASSSPDQQETQYF.

This rearrangement joins TRBV29-1 to TRBJ1-1, with D uncertain. Germline CDR1 SQVTM, CDR2 ANQGSEA. The CDR3 contains 14 residues. V was trimmed by 4 bases and J by 4 bases, leaving 16 bases between them. This CDR3 is CSVVRGSWGTEAFF. The DNA of the CDR3 is TGCAGCGTTGTACGAGGTTCTTGGGGCACTGAAGCTTTCTTT.

There are many counts of this clonotype. The genes are TRBV7-8 and TRBJ1-5; a weak D match, TRBD1 (5 bases). V lost 1 base to trimming and J lost 0 bases, with 16 bases between them. The CDR3 has 18 amino acids. CDR1 SGHVS and CDR2 FQNEAQ come from the germline V gene. CDR3 sequence: CASSLVRRQPYSNQPQHF. CDR3 sequence (DNA): TGTGCCAGCAGCTTAGTCCGCCGACAGCCCTATAGCAATCAGCCCCAGCATTTT.

The chain couples TRBV2 to TRBJ1-2; 10 bases map to TRBD1. The CDR3 contains 13 residues. With 5 bases clipped from V and 7 bases from J, the junction kept 4 bases outside the gene matches. Looked up from germline, CDR1 is SNHLY and CDR2 is FYNNEI. The CDR3 loop reads CASSRQGAAGYTF. The CDR3, as DNA: TGTGCCAGCAGTCGACAGGGGGCGGCTGGCTACACCTTC.

This clonotype was counted only a few times. At one end, the junction sequence differs from germline, possibly due to a read error. The chain uses TRBV7-8 and TRBJ2-7; no firm D call. The CDR3 totals 15 residues. The germline V gene has CDR1 SGHVS and CDR2 FQNEAQ. CDR3 loop: CASSGQLRPSNEQYF. In DNA form, the CDR3 reads TGTGCCAGCAGCGGGCAGCTCCGACCCTCCAACGAGCAGTACTTC.

This clonotype was found a few times. The chain links TRBV12-3 or TRBV12-4 to TRBJ2-1; TRBD2 aligns across 11 bases. The J segment lost 9 bases and the V segment lost 7 bases, leaving 11 bases of the junction unmatched. The CDR3 runs 15 residues. CDR3 sequence: CASTTLAGGPPEQFF. The CDR3 nucleotides read TGTGCCAGCACCACGTTAGCGGGGGGGCCACCTGAGCAGTTCTTC.